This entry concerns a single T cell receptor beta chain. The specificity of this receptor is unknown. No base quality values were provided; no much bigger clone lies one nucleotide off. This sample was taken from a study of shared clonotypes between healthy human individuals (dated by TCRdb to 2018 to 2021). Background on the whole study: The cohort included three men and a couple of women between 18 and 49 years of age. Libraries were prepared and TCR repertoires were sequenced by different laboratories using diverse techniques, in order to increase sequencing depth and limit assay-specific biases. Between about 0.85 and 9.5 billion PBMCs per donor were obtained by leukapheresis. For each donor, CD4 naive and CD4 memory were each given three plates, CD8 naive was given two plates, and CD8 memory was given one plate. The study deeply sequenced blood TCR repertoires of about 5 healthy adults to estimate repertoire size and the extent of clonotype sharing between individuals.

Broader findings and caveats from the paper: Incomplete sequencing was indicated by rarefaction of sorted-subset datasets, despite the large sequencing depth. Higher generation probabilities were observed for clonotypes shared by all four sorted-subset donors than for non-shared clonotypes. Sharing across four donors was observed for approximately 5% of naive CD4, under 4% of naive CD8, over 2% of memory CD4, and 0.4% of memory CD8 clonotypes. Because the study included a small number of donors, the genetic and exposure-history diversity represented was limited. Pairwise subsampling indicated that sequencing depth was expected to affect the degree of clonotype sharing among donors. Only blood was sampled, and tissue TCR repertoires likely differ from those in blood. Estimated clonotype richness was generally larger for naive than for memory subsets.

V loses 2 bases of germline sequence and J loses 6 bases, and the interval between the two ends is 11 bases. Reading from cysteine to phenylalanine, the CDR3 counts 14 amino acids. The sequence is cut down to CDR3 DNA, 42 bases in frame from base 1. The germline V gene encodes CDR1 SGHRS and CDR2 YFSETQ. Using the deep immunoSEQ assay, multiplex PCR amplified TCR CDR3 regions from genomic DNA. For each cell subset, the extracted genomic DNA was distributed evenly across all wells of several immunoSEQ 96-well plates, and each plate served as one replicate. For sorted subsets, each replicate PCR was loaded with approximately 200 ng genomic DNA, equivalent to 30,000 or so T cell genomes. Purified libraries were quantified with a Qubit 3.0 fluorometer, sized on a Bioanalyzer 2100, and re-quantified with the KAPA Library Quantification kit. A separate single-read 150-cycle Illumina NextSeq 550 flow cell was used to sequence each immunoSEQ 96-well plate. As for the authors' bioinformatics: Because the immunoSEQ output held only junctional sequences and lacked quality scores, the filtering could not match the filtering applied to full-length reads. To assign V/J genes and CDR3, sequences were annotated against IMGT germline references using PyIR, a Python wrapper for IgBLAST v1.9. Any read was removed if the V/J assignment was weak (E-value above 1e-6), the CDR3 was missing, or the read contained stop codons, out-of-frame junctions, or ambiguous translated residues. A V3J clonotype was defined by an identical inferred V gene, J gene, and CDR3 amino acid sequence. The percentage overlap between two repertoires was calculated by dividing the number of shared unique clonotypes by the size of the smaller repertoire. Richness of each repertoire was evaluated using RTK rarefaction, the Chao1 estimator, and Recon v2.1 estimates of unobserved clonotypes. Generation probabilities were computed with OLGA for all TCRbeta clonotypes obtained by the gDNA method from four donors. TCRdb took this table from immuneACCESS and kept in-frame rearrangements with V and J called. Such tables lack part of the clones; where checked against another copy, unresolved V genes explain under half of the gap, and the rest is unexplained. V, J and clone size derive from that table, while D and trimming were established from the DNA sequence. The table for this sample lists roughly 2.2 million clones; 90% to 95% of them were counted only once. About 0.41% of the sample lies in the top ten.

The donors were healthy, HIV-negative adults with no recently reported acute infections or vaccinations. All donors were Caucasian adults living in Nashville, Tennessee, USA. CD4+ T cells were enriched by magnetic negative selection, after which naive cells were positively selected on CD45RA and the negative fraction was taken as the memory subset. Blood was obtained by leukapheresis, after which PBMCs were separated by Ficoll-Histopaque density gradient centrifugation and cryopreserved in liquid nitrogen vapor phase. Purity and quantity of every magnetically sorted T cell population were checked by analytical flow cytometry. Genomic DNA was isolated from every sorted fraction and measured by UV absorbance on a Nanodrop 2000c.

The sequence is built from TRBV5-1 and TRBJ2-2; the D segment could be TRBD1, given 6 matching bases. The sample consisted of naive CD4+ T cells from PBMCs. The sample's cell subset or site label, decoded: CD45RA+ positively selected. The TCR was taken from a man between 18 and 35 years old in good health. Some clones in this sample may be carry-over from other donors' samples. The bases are TGCGCCAGCAGCTTCAACAGGGCAGCCGGGGAGCTGTTTTTT. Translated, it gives CASSFNRAAGELFF.